This entry lists 5 T cell receptor beta chains sequenced from one sample in a study of T-cell reconstitution after alpha-beta-depleted transplantation in children. Library preparation (for TCRbeta) was performed with unique molecular identifiers. One entry per CDR3 protein, called by TCRdb with MiXCR from the PCR reads. The profile covers about 610,000 distinct CDR3 sequences, with roughly a tenth appearing a single time and less than 5% taken by the ten largest. The sequencing here drew on PBMCs from the stem cell graft donor, taken from the stem cell graft. The receptor set was obtained from a human donor who donated a stem cell graft to a child with acute myeloid leukemia.

This clonotype was observed at least ten times. The CDR3 nucleotides are TGTGCCAGCAGTTTACCACAGGGCCTAAACACTGAAGCTTTCTTT. Amino acids: CASSLPQGLNTEAFF. The chain combines TRBV28 with TRBJ1-1; a possible D gene is TRBD1 (6 bases). Germline V lookup: CDR1 MDHEN, CDR2 SYDVKM. The V and J ends lost 2 bases and 2 bases respectively, with 12 bases between them. This CDR3 region has 15 residues.

This clonotype was observed at least ten times. This chain links TRBV12-3 or TRBV12-4 with TRBJ1-3; D unclear. The CDR3 is 14 residues long. Trimming pared 2 bases from V and 2 bases from J, leaving 7 bases between. DNA of the CDR3: TGTGCCAGCAGTTTAAAGGGAACTGGAAACACCATATATTTT. It is translated as CASSLKGTGNTIYF.

Of note for this clonotype: Mismatch with germline at one junction end may stem from a read error. The genes are TRBV7-3 and TRBJ2-7; D is undetermined. CDR1 SGHTA and CDR2 FQGTGA come from the germline V gene. The CDR3 length is 14 residues. The CDR3 here is CASSLMALSNEQYF. CDR3 in DNA: TGTGCCAGCAGCTTAATGGCCCTCTCCAACGAGCAGTACTTC.

The rearrangement uses TRBV20-1 and TRBJ2-7; D call uncertain. CDR3 length: 15 residues. V lost 0 bases and J lost 3, with 15 bases in between. CDR1 is DFQATT, CDR2 SNEGSKA, per germline (reference sequence). The CDR3 DNA reads as TGCAGTGCTAGAGATAGGCGCGATCCGTTCTACGAGCAGTACTTC. Amino acid sequence: CSARDRRDPFYEQYF.

V and J are TRBV20-1 and TRBJ2-3; 11 bases align to TRBD2. V shed 6 bases, J shed 2 bases, and the junction held 10 bases outside the gene matches. The CDR3 runs to 16 residues. The V gene's germline CDR1 is DFQATT and CDR2 SNEGSKA (reference sequence). The CDR3 coding sequence is TGCAGTGCCTATTCGGGACTAGCGGATCTCACAGATACGCAGTATTTT. Protein product: CSAYSGLADLTDTQYF.